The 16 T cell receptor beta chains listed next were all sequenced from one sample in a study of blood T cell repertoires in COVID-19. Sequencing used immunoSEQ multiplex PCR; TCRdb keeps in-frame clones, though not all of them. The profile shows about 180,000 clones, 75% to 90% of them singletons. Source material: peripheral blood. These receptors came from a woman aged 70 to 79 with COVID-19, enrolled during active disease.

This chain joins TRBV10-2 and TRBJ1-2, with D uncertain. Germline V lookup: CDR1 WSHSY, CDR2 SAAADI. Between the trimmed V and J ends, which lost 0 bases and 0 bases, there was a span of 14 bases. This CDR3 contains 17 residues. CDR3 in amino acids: CASSESRFERPNYGYTF. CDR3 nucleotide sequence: TGCGCCAGCAGTGAGTCCCGTTTCGAGAGGCCTAACTATGGCTACACCTTC.

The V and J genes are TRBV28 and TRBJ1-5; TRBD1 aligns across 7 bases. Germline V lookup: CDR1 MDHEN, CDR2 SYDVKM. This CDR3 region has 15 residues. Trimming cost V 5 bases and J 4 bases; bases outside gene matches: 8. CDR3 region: CASSLGTVRNQPQHF. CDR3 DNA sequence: TGTGCCAGCAGTCTAGGGACAGTAAGAAATCAGCCCCAGCATTTT.

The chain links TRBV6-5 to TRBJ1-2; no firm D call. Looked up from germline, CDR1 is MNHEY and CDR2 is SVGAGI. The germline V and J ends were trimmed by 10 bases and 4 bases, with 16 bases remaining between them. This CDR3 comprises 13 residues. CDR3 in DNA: TGTGCCACCTCCGGTGAGGTCGGCTATGGCTACACCTTC. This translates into CATSGEVGYGYTF.

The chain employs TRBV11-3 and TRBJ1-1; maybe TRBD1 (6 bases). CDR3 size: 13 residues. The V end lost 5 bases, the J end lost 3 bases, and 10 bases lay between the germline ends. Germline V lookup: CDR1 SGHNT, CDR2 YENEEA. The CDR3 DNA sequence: TGTGCCAGCAGCATCCGGACAGACACTGAAGCTTTCTTT. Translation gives CASSIRTDTEAFF.

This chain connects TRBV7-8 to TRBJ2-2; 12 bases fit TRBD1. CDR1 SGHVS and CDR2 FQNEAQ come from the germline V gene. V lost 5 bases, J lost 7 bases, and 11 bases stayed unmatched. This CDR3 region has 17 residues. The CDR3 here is CASSHRPGQGAVGELFF. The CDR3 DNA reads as TGTGCCAGCAGCCACAGGCCGGGACAGGGGGCAGTCGGGGAGCTGTTTTTT.

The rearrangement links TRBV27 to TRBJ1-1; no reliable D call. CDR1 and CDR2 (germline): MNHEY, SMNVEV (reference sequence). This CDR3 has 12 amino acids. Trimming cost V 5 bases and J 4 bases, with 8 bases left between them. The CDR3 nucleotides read TGTGCCAGCAGTACGGGGTCCACTGAAGCTTTCTTT. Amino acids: CASSTGSTEAFF.

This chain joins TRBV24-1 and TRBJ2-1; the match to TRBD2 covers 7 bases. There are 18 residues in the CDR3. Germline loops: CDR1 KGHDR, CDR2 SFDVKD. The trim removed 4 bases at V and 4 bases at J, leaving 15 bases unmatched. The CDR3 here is CATSDRTLSGKTYNEQFF. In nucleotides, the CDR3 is TGTGCCACCAGTGACCGTACTCTAAGCGGGAAAACGTACAATGAGCAGTTCTTC.

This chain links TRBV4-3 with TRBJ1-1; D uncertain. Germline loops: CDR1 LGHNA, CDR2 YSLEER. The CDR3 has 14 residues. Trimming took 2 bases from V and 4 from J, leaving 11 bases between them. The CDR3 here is CASSQSLGVTEAFF. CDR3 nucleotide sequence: TGCGCCAGCAGCCAAAGTCTCGGGGTCACTGAAGCTTTCTTT.

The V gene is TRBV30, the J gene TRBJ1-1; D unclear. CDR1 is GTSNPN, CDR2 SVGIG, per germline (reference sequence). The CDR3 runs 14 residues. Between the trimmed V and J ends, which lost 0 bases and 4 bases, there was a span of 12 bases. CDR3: CAWSVPPGSTEAFF. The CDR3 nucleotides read TGTGCCTGGAGTGTACCCCCGGGATCCACTGAAGCTTTCTTT.

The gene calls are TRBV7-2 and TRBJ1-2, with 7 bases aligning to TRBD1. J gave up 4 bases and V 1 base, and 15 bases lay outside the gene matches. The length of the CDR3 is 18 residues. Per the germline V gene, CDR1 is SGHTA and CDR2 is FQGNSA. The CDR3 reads CASSLGGIRTGLTYGYTF. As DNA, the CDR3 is TGTGCCAGCAGCTTAGGGGGGATTCGGACAGGACTAACCTATGGCTACACCTTC. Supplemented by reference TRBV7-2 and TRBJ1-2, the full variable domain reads GAGVSQSPSNKVTEKGKDVELRCDPISGHTALYWYRQSLGQGLEFLIYFQGNSAPDKSGLPSDRFSAERTGGSVSTLTIQRTQQEDSAVYLCASSLGGIRTGLTYGYTFGSGTRLTVV.

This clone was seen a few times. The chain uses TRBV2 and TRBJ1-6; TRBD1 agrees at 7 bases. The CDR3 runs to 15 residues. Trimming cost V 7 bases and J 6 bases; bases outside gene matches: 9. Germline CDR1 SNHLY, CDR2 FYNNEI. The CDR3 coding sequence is TGTGCCAGCACTCGAACAGGGGTCAGTAATTCACCCCTCCACTTT. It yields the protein CASTRTGVSNSPLHF.

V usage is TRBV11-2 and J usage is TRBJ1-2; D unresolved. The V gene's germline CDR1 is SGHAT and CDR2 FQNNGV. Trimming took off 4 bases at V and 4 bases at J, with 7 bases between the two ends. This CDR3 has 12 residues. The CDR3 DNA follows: TGTGCCAGCAGCTCCCTTATCTATGGCTACACCTTC. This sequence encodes CASSSLIYGYTF.

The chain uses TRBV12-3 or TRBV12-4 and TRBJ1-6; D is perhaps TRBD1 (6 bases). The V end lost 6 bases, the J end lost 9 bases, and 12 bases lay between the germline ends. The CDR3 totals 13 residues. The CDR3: CASSRGGGSPLHF. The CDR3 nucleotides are TGTGCCAGCAGCCGAGGGGGGGGTTCACCCCTCCACTTT.

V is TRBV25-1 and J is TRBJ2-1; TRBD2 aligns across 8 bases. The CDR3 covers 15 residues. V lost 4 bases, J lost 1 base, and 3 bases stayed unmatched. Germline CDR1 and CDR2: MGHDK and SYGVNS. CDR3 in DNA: TGTGCCAGCAGTGCCGGGACTAGTTCCTACAATGAGCAGTTCTTC. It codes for CASSAGTSSYNEQFF.

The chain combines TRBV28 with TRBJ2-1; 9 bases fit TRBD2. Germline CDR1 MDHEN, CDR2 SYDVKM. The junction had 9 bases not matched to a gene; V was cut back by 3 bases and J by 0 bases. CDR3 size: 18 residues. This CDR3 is CASSLSGRREGSYNEQFF. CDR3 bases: TGTGCCAGCAGTTTGTCAGGGCGGCGGGAGGGCTCCTACAATGAGCAGTTCTTC.

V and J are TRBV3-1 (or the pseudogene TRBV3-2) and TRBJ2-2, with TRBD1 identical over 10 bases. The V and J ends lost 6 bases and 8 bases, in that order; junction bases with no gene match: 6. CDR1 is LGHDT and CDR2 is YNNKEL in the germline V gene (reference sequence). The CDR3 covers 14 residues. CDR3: CASRYGQGVGELFF. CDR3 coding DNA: TGTGCCAGCAGATACGGACAGGGGGTAGGGGAGCTGTTTTTT.